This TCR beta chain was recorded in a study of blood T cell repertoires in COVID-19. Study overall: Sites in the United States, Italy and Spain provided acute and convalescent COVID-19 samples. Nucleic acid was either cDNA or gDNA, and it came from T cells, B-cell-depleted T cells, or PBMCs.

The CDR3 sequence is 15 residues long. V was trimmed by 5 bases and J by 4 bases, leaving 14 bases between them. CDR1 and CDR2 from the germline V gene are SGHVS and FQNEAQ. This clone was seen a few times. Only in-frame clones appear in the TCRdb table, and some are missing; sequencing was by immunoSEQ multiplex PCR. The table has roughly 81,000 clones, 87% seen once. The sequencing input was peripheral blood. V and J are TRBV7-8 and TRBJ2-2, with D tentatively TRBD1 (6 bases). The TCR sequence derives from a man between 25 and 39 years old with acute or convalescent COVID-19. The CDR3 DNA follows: TGTGCCAGCAGCGTCCGGGACACTTTCACCGGGGAGCTGTTTTTT. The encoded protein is CASSVRDTFTGELFF.